This TCR beta chain was observed in a study of lymphopenia after photon versus proton radiotherapy. Whole-study findings and limits: Relative stability marked proton patients; photon patients lost diversity and naive cells. Only patients who died were analyzed for survival; proton advantage is unproven. After lymphocyte nadir, photon-treated repertoires showed oligoclonal expansion, especially CD8+ Temra. A bigger post-nadir fall in TCR diversity correlated inversely with survival time in deceased patients.

Notes on this clone: The antigen is unknown.

Profiling relied on immunoSEQ multiplex PCR, and the TCRdb table lists in-frame clones only, not all of them. Among around 28,000 clones listed, approximately 85% were seen once. Material: peripheral blood, obtained from a patient treated with photon-based radiotherapy. The receptor comes from a man aged 50-59 years with gastric cancer.

CDR3 loop: CASSHHSLNTEAFF. CDR3 bases: TGTGCCAGCAGCCATCATTCTCTGAACACTGAAGCTTTCTTT. The chain uses TRBV7-7 and TRBJ1-1; D is unresolved. The CDR3 has 14 amino acids. Trimming stripped 5 bases from V and 0 bases from J, with 10 bases between. CDR1 and CDR2 from the germline V gene are SSHAT and FNYEAQ (reference sequence). Full variable domain (rest looked up from reference TRBV7-7 and TRBJ1-1): GAGVSQSPRYKVTKRGQDVTLRCDPISSHATLYWYQQALGQGPEFLTYFNYEAQPDKSGLPSDRFSAERPEGSISTLTIQRTEQRDSAMYRCASSHHSLNTEAFFGQGTRLTVV.